These T cell receptor beta chains were read from a single sample in a study of beta chain features in type 1 diabetes. Assay: immunoSEQ multiplex PCR; the TCRdb copy retains only in-frame clones and omits some. The sample records around 650,000 clones, roughly an eighth being singletons. The specimen was naive CD4+ T cells from blood. These receptors were taken from a man aged 25 to 40 with type 1 diabetes. The CDR3 runs from the conserved cysteine through the conserved F or W. A D gene is named only where the DNA matches it firmly. For some rows the clone size is stated as once, few or many, or as a class when expanded; others skip it.

clone_size	v_call	j_call	d_call	cdr3_nt	cdr3_aa
few	TRBV7-2	TRBJ2-5	NA	TGTGCCAGCAGCGCTCAAATCCTGCCGCGAGAGACCCAGTACTTC	CASSAQILPRETQYF
few	TRBV19	TRBJ2-5	TRBD2	TGTGCCAGTAGTAAGACTAGCGGGGGGCTACAAGAGACCCAGTACTTC	CASSKTSGGLQETQYF
NA	TRBV18	TRBJ1-5	NA	TGTGCCAGCTCACTGCCGGTTCAGCCCCAGCATTTT	CASSLPVQPQHF
few	TRBV2	TRBJ2-1	TRBD1	TGTGCCAGCAGTGAATTTGGCCAGGGGGTGGGCAATGAGCAGTTCTTC	CASSEFGQGVGNEQFF
NA	TRBV27	TRBJ2-3	TRBD2	TGTGCCAGCAGTCCTTCGGGACTAGCGGGGGGGCTAACAGATACGCAGTATTTT	CASSPSGLAGGLTDTQYF
NA	TRBV7-2	TRBJ2-1	TRBD2	TGTGCCAGCAGCTTTAGCGGGGGGGCCAGTAGGTACAATGAGCAGTTCTTC	CASSFSGGASRYNEQFF
NA	TRBV10-3	TRBJ1-1	TRBD1	TGTGCCATCAGTGAGGCGACAGGGGGCTTGACTGAAGCTTTCTTT	CAISEATGGLTEAFF
NA	TRBV7-3	TRBJ1-5	NA	TGTGCCAGCAGCCCCAATGGGGATCAGCCCCAGCATTTT	CASSPNGDQPQHF
NA	TRBV11-2	TRBJ2-5	NA	TGTGCCAGCAGCCCCGCCCCCGAGACCCAGTACTTC	CASSPAPETQYF
few	TRBV7-2	TRBJ2-1	NA	TGTGCCAGCAGCTTAGAGCCAGGGGCTTCCTACAATGAGCAGTTCTTC	CASSLEPGASYNEQFF
few	TRBV14	TRBJ1-2	NA	TGTGCCAGCAGCCAACTTCCGGCCTCATCTAACTATGGCTACACCTTC	CASSQLPASSNYGYTF
few	TRBV20-1	TRBJ2-4	NA	TGCAGTGCTAGAGATCAACAGACGGGGTACTTC	CSARDQQTGYF
few	TRBV6-6	TRBJ2-3	TRBD1	TGTGCCAGCAACCGGGGGGACAGGGACACAGATACGCAGTATTTT	CASNRGDRDTDTQYF
NA	TRBV19	TRBJ2-6	TRBD1	TGTGCCAGTAGCCTCGGGACAGGGAGCGCCGGGGCCAACGTCCTGACTTTC	CASSLGTGSAGANVLTF
few	TRBV21-1	TRBJ2-1	NA	TGTGCCGGAACAGGGGATACCTACAATGAGCAGTTCTTC	CAGTGDTYNEQFF
few	TRBV6-6	TRBJ2-3	TRBD2	TGTGCCAGCAGTTACGGGTCGGGGGGGCGAACAGATACGCAGTATTTT	CASSYGSGGRTDTQYF
few	TRBV28	TRBJ1-2	NA	TGTGCCAGCAGTTCAGGCAGGGTGCATGACTACACCTTC	CASSSGRVHDYTF
NA	TRBV10-3	TRBJ2-1	TRBD1	TGTGCCATCAGTGAACCGACAGGGGACAATGAGCAGTTCTTC	CAISEPTGDNEQFF
NA	TRBV27	TRBJ1-2	NA	TGTGCCAGCAGTTTATCATCGACTGGGGGCTACACCTTC	CASSLSSTGGYTF
once	TRBV2	TRBJ1-1	TRBD1	TGTGCCAGCAGGTCCAGGACAGGGGGCACTGAAGCTTTCTTT	CASRSRTGGTEAFF
NA	TRBV18	TRBJ1-3	NA	TGTGCCAGCTCACCCGGGCAGGGATCCGGAAACACCATATATTTT	CASSPGQGSGNTIYF
NA	TRBV2	TRBJ1-6	NA	TGTGCCAGCAGTGAACGGGGGCGCGATTCACCCCTCCACTTT	CASSERGRDSPLHF
few	TRBV7-2	TRBJ2-2	NA	TGTGCCAGCAGCCGGTTTTCAGGGGAGCTGTTTTTT	CASSRFSGELFF
NA	TRBV19	TRBJ1-6	NA	TGTGCCAGTAGTGGAAGACAGGTTTCACCCCTCCACTTT	CASSGRQVSPLHF
few	TRBV19	TRBJ2-7	NA	TGTGCCAGTAGTCCGAACACTGAGTCCTACGAGCAGTACTTC	CASSPNTESYEQYF
NA	TRBV14	TRBJ1-2	NA	TGTGCCAGCAGCCCCAGAACGGGGAGTTATGGCTACACCTTC	CASSPRTGSYGYTF
NA	TRBV7-9	TRBJ2-5	TRBD1	TGTGCCAGCAGCGCACAGGGGTTGTCGGGAGAGACCCAGTACTTC	CASSAQGLSGETQYF
few	TRBV7-9	TRBJ1-6	NA	TGTGCCAGCAGCCCCACCGGGCCCAATTCACCCCTCCACTTT	CASSPTGPNSPLHF
few	TRBV7-9	TRBJ1-3	TRBD1	TGTGCCAGCAGCCCCGGGACAGGGTTTGCAGGAAACACCATATATTTT	CASSPGTGFAGNTIYF
NA	TRBV27	TRBJ1-3	NA	TGTGCCAGCAGCCCCACGGGGGCCTTTATTAGTTCTGGAAACACCATATATTTT	CASSPTGAFISSGNTIYF
NA	TRBV4-3	TRBJ1-2	NA	TGCGCCAGCAGCCAAGATTGGGACTTAAATAACTATGGCTACACCTTC	CASSQDWDLNNYGYTF
NA	TRBV19	TRBJ2-1	TRBD1	TGTGCCAGTAGTATAGCCACGGGACAGGGTTACAATGAGCAGTTCTTC	CASSIATGQGYNEQFF
NA	TRBV11-2	TRBJ2-1	TRBD2	TGTGCCAGCAGTTTTCTAGCGGGGGCCCCGGGTGAGCAGTTCTTC	CASSFLAGAPGEQFF
NA	TRBV18	TRBJ2-7	NA	TGTGCCAGCTCAAGTAGACAGGACTACGAGCAGTACTTC	CASSSRQDYEQYF
NA	TRBV4-3	TRBJ2-3	NA	TGCGCCAGCAGCCAATTACAGGCGTACACAGATACGCAGTATTTT	CASSQLQAYTDTQYF
NA	TRBV7-9	TRBJ2-5	NA	TGTGCCAGCAGCCCAAGCGCTTTGGCTCAAGAGACCCAGTACTTC	CASSPSALAQETQYF
NA	TRBV4-2	TRBJ1-3	TRBD1	TGTGCCAGCAGCCGACAAACAGGGGACCATGGAAACACCATATATTTT	CASSRQTGDHGNTIYF
few	TRBV19	TRBJ2-3	TRBD1	TGTGCCAGTAGTCTGAAGACAGGGGTGACAGATACGCAGTATTTT	CASSLKTGVTDTQYF
few	TRBV5-4	TRBJ1-2	TRBD1	TGTGCCAGCAGCTTACCGGGGACAGGGAAGGTGTTCGGCTACACCTTC	CASSLPGTGKVFGYTF
NA	TRBV30	TRBJ2-7	NA	TGTGCCTGGAGTAGGCTCTACGAGCAGTACTTC	CAWSRLYEQYF
few	TRBV7-2	TRBJ2-7	NA	TGTGCCAGCAGCTTAGTGGGCGGACAGTCCTACGAGCAGTACTTC	CASSLVGGQSYEQYF